The entry below describes one T cell receptor (beta chain). Its cognate antigen is unknown. The data belong to a study of cytomegalovirus exposure and HLA in healthy donors. PCR primers comprised 60 Vbeta and 13 Jbeta primers. Assay used: immunoSEQ multiplex PCR; TCRdb lists only in-frame clones, some missing. The sample has 120,000 to 150,000 clones, roughly 82% seen once; the top ten hold 3% to 3.5%. Overall study findings and caveats: Per published reports, the classifier diagnosed cytomegalovirus status with high specificity and sensitivity. In vitro testing confirmed a few CMV-associated chains as specific for CMV antigens. Many donors shared some public TCRs, even though most TCR sequences were rare.

At collection, donors were nominally healthy, but unrecorded immune exposures were probable. The clonotype comes from a male donor in good health and CMV-seronegative. What was sequenced was PBMCs.

The CDR3 spells CASSLGQGDPEAFF. CDR3 DNA sequence: TGTGCCAGCAGCTTAGGACAGGGGGACCCTGAAGCTTTCTTT. The V call is TRBV7-9, the J call TRBJ1-1; TRBD1 agrees at 9 bases. J lost 6 bases, V lost 1 base, and 3 bases had no gene match. Germline V gives CDR1 SEHNR, CDR2 FQNEAQ (reference sequence). This CDR3 is built from 14 residues.